The 27 T cell receptor beta chains below come from one sample, sequenced in a study of cytomegalovirus exposure and HLA in healthy donors. The PCR was carried out with 60 Vbeta primers and 13 Jbeta primers. Some clones are missing from TCRdb's copy, which holds only in-frame ones; the method was immunoSEQ multiplex PCR. The sample includes about 72,000 clones. The specimen sequenced was PBMCs. The receptors originated from a man in his fifties in good health and CMV-seropositive.

V is TRBV5-6 and J is TRBJ2-5; 7 nucleotides line up with TRBD1. J was trimmed by 0 bases and V by 4 bases; bases with no gene match: 9. CDR1 is SGHDT and CDR2 is YYEEEE in the germline V gene. The CDR3 has 16 residues. CDR3 coding DNA: TGTGCCAGCAGCCTTCGGACAGGACGGTACCAAGAGACCCAGTACTTC. Its translation is CASSLRTGRYQETQYF.

The rearrangement uses TRBV6-1 and TRBJ1-1, with D unclear. Per the germline V gene, CDR1 is MNHNS and CDR2 is SASEGT. V dropped 6 bases and J dropped 4 bases, with 9 bases sitting between them. This CDR3 is built from 12 residues. This CDR3 reads CASREGFTEAFF. CDR3 bases: TGTGCCAGCAGGGAGGGTTTCACTGAAGCTTTCTTT.

The J gene is TRBJ2-7, the V gene TRBV2; weak D call: TRBD1 (5 bases). V lost 5 bases and J lost 6, with 8 bases in between. The CDR3 runs 11 residues. Germline loops: CDR1 SNHLY, CDR2 FYNNEI. This CDR3 is CASSPGIEQYV. As DNA, the CDR3 is TGTGCCAGCAGTCCAGGGATCGAGCAGTACGTC.

V is TRBV29-1 and J is TRBJ1-1, with D possibly being TRBD1 (6 bases). The CDR3 length is 14 residues. Trimming shortened V by 7 bases and J by 6 bases, and 21 bases separated the two germline ends. Germline V gene sequence: CDR1 SQVTM, CDR2 ANQGSEA. The chain's CDR3 is CSGRQDPYGSEAFF. The CDR3 DNA sequence: TGCAGCGGCCGACAGGACCCCTACGGGTCTGAAGCTTTCTTT.

A word on this clone: Relative to the germline gene, one junction end is altered; a read error may explain this. This sequence joins TRBV7-2 and TRBJ1-5; 8 nucleotides match TRBD1. CDR3 length: 12 residues. Germline V gives CDR1 SGHTA, CDR2 FQGNSA. Here the CDR3 reads CASSLAPGQVNF. CDR3 in DNA: TGTGCCAGCAGCTTAGCTCCGGGACAGGTAAATTTT.

The chain employs TRBV6-1 and TRBJ1-3; D not certain. The V end was cut by 2 bases, the J end by 4 bases, with 12 bases between. Germline assignment: CDR1 MNHNS and CDR2 SASEGT. CDR3 size: 15 residues. The CDR3 DNA is TGTGCCAGCAGTGAAAAGTACGGGAGAGGAAACACCATATATTTT. Its translation is CASSEKYGRGNTIYF.

This chain joins TRBV25-1 and TRBJ2-2, with TRBD1 as a possible D gene (6 bases). This CDR3 has 14 residues. Germline assignment: CDR1 MGHDK and CDR2 SYGVNS. V was trimmed by 5 bases and J by 3 bases, leaving 10 bases between them. CDR3 sequence reads: CASSPHRDTGELFF. CDR3 bases: TGTGCCAGCAGTCCCCACAGGGACACCGGGGAGCTGTTTTTT.

The chain couples TRBV30 to TRBJ2-2, with 7 bases aligning to TRBD2. The germline V gene has CDR1 GTSNPN and CDR2 SVGIG (reference sequence). The V segment lost 0 bases and the J segment 4 bases; nucleotides outside the gene matches: 5. The CDR3 has 15 amino acids. CDR3 sequence (DNA): TGTGCCTGGAGTGTGCGGGGGACTATCACCGGGGAGCTGTTTTTT. It codes for CAWSVRGTITGELFF.

This chain joins TRBV5-6 and TRBJ1-1; D unresolved. This CDR3 spans 14 amino acids. Germline lookup yields CDR1 SGHDT and CDR2 YYEEEE. V was shortened by 2 bases and J by 1 base, with 9 bases between the two germline ends. In nucleotides, the CDR3 is TGTGCCAGCAGCTTCTACTTTACGAACACTGAAGCTTTCTTT. Translated, it gives CASSFYFTNTEAFF.

The V gene is TRBV4-1, the J gene TRBJ2-3; D unclear. This CDR3 comprises 13 residues. Trimming cost V 3 bases and J 3 bases, with 7 bases left between them. The germline gives CDR1 MGHRA, CDR2 YSYEKL. The CDR3 protein is CASSQVGTDTQYF. The DNA of the CDR3 is TGCGCCAGCAGCCAGGTCGGGACAGATACGCAGTATTTT.

The chain carries TRBV27 and TRBJ1-1, with 10 bases fitting TRBD1. With V trimmed by 5 bases and J by 8 bases, 8 bases remained unmatched. Looked up from germline, CDR1 is MNHEY and CDR2 is SMNVEV (reference sequence). CDR3 size: 14 residues. The DNA for the CDR3 is TGTGCCAGCAGTCTACGGACAGGGGGATTCGAAGCTTTCTTT. Residues: CASSLRTGGFEAFF.

V gene TRBV7-2 combines with J gene TRBJ2-3; D is possibly TRBD1 (6 bases). The CDR3 runs 18 residues. Trimming left V 4 bases short and J 9 bases short, with 29 bases between. The germline V gene has CDR1 SGHTA and CDR2 FQGNSA. Written as DNA, the CDR3 is TGTGCCAGCAGCTCCGTAATCCCAGGGGCCCCTATTCCAGGGACGCAGTATTTT. It translates to CASSSVIPGAPIPGTQYF.

The chain combines TRBV7-9 with TRBJ1-1; tentative D call: TRBD1 (6 bases). CDR1 and CDR2 from the germline V gene are SEHNR and FQNEAQ (reference sequence). V lost 5 bases and J lost 2, with 18 bases in between. The CDR3 sequence is 16 residues long. The CDR3 bases are TGTGCCAGCAGCCCCGTCCACCAGGGGATAAACACTGAAGCTTTCTTT. Its translation is CASSPVHQGINTEAFF.

The chain uses TRBV9 and TRBJ1-1; D is unclear. The CDR3 is 14 residues long. The V gene's germline CDR1 is SGDLS and CDR2 YYNGEE. V lost 4 bases and J lost 1, with 11 bases in between. The CDR3: CASSIYPGNTEAFF. CDR3 bases: TGTGCCAGCAGCATATATCCAGGGAACACTGAAGCTTTCTTT. The full variable domain, rest sourced from reference TRBV9 and TRBJ1-1, is DSGVTQTPKHLITATGQRVTLRCSPRSGDLSVYWYQQSLDQGLQFLIQYYNGEERAKGNILERFSAQQFPDLHSELNLSSLELGDSALYFCASSIYPGNTEAFFGQGTRLTVV.

The chain uses TRBV28 and TRBJ1-5; D is unresolved. Germline CDR1 MDHEN, CDR2 SYDVKM. V was clipped by 5 bases and J by 7 bases, with 6 bases between them. The CDR3 is 11 residues long. CDR3 DNA sequence: TGTGCCAGCAGTCAGCGGCAGCCCCAGCATTTT. Residues: CASSQRQPQHF.

This chain links TRBV7-5 with TRBJ2-7; TRBD1 is the table's D call and was not checked against the DNA. TRBV7-5 is labeled a pseudogene. This CDR3 has 16 residues. CDR3 nucleotide sequence: TGTGTCAGAAGCCCCCGGTGGGGCGGCGACTCCTACGAGCAGTACGTC. Translated, it gives CVRSPRWGGDSYEQYV.

V gene TRBV27 combines with J gene TRBJ2-2; 9 bases agree with TRBD1. The V gene end was trimmed by 4 bases and the J gene end by 5 bases; junction bases not matched to a gene: 5. This CDR3 comprises 15 residues. Germline lookup yields CDR1 MNHEY and CDR2 SMNVEV (reference sequence). This CDR3 is CASSSSQGATGELFF. CDR3 bases: TGTGCCAGCAGTTCGTCACAGGGGGCGACCGGGGAGCTGTTTTTT.

The rearrangement uses TRBV7-2 and TRBJ2-7, with 13 bases lining up with TRBD2. CDR3 length equals 13 residues. J was trimmed by 8 bases and V by 5 bases; bases with no gene match: 3. Germline CDR1 is SGHTA and CDR2 is FQGNSA. The CDR3 is CASSLTSGGKQYV. The CDR3 DNA follows: TGTGCCAGCAGCCTGACTAGCGGGGGGAAGCAGTACGTC.

The genes are TRBV5-1 and TRBJ2-5; 12 nucleotides agree with TRBD1. This CDR3 has 16 amino acids. After removal of 4 bases from V and 5 bases from J, the junction contained 9 bases not matched to a gene. Germline V lookup: CDR1 SGHRS, CDR2 YFSETQ. The CDR3 DNA reads TGCGCCAGCAGCGAGGAGGGGACAGGGGGCATGGAGACCCAGTACTTC. Its translation is CASSEEGTGGMETQYF.

The chain uses TRBV2 and TRBJ1-5, with TRBD1 as a possible D gene (5 bases). The V end was cut by 7 bases, the J end by 9 bases, with 19 bases between. This CDR3 region has 14 residues. Germline loops: CDR1 SNHLY, CDR2 FYNNEI. The chain's CDR3 is CASTPREPGGPQHF. In DNA, the CDR3 is TGTGCCAGCACTCCCCGGGAGCCGGGGGGGCCCCAGCATTTT.

V is TRBV14 and J is TRBJ2-3, with a weak D call TRBD1 (5 bases). CDR1 is SGHDN and CDR2 is FVKESK in the germline V gene. Trimming removed 0 bases at V and 4 bases at J, with 11 bases between. There are 15 residues in the CDR3. The CDR3 spells CASSQDFLGADTQYF. As DNA, the CDR3 is TGTGCCAGCAGCCAAGATTTCCTAGGGGCAGATACGCAGTATTTT.

V usage is TRBV2 and J usage is TRBJ2-7, with TRBD1 matching 7 bases. The V gene end was trimmed by 8 bases and the J gene end by 5 bases; junction bases not matched to a gene: 9. The CDR3 consists of 13 residues. CDR1 and CDR2 from the germline V gene are SNHLY and FYNNEI. CDR3 coding DNA: TGTGCCAGCTCCGTCTTCCAGGGGGACGAGCAGTACGTC. Protein product: CASSVFQGDEQYV.

The CDR3 coding sequence is TGTGCCAGCAGTTTAGGGACAGAGAACACTGAAGCTTTCTTT. It yields the protein CASSLGTENTEAFF. The rearrangement joins TRBV6-5 to TRBJ1-1; 7 nucleotides line up with TRBD1. The CDR3 runs to 14 residues. The V and J ends lost 4 bases and 1 base, in that order; junction bases with no gene match: 3. The germline gives CDR1 MNHEY, CDR2 SVGAGI.

CDR3 nucleotide sequence: TGTGCCAGCAGCCGACAGGATCAGCCCCAGCATTTT. Protein product: CASSRQDQPQHF. The gene calls are TRBV11-2 and TRBJ1-5, with a possible D match to TRBD1 (6 bases). V gave up 5 bases and J gave up 5 bases, with 7 bases separating them. The germline gives CDR1 SGHAT, CDR2 FQNNGV. CDR3 length: 12 amino acids.

The V call is TRBV9, the J call TRBJ2-5; TRBD1 matches at 7 bases. The CDR3 extends over 14 amino acids. V shed 0 bases, J shed 3 bases, and the junction held 2 bases outside the gene matches. In germline, CDR1 is SGDLS, CDR2 YYNGEE. This CDR3 reads CASSVEGAEETQYF. The CDR3 nucleotides are TGTGCCAGCAGCGTAGAGGGGGCTGAAGAGACCCAGTACTTC.

This sequence joins TRBV12-5 and TRBJ2-1; 13 nucleotides agree with TRBD2. Germline values: CDR1 LGHNT, CDR2 FRNRAP. Unmatched junction bases numbered 6, after V lost 4 bases and J lost 9 bases. The CDR3 totals 15 residues. The DNA for the CDR3 is TGTGCTAGTGGTTCCGGACTAGCGGGAGTGCTTGAGCAGTTCTTC. Its protein is CASGSGLAGVLEQFF.

The chain has TRBV9 and TRBJ1-2, with 7 nucleotides matching TRBD1. Trimming removed 4 bases from V and 2 bases from J; junction bases left unmatched: 8. CDR3 length: 15 residues. Germline CDR1 and CDR2: SGDLS and YYNGEE. In nucleotides, the CDR3 is TGTGCCAGCAGCTTCACCGGGACAGACAACTATGGCTACACCTTC. Its protein is CASSFTGTDNYGYTF. Variable domain in full (rest from reference TRBV9 and TRBJ1-2): DSGVTQTPKHLITATGQRVTLRCSPRSGDLSVYWYQQSLDQGLQFLIQYYNGEERAKGNILERFSAQQFPDLHSELNLSSLELGDSALYFCASSFTGTDNYGYTFGSGTRLTVV.